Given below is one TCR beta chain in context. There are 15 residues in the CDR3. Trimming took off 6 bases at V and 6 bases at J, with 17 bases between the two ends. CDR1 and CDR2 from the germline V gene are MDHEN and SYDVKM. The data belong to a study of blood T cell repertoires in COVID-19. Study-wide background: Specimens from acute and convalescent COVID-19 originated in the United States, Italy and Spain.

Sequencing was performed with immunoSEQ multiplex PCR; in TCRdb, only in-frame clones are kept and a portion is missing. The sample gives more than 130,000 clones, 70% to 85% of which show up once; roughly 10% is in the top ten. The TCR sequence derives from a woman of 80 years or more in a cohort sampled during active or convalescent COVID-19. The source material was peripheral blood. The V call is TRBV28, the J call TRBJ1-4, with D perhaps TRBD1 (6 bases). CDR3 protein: CASSLQGVNDEKLFF. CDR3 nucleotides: TGTGCCAGCAGCCTACAGGGAGTAAATGATGAAAAACTGTTTTTT.